This TCR beta chain was sequenced for a study of T-cell reconstitution after alpha-beta-depleted transplantation in children. Overall study findings and caveats: When one year had passed after transplant, most T-cell counts and diversity came from newly produced T cells. Surviving thymic progenitors and recipient T cells were the source of high TCRbeta diversity at day 60 in some patients. After transplant, at about two months, alpha-beta T cells were reportedly derived from several hundred expanded graft clones.

On this clonotype: The antigen remains unidentified.

Unique molecular identifiers featured in how the TCRbeta library was prepared. TCRdb itself ran the PCR reads through MiXCR, one entry per CDR3 protein. The sample has hundreds of thousands of distinct CDR3 sequences; roughly 10% are singletons. V lost 5 bases and J lost 6; bases outside the gene matches: 6. Per the germline V gene, CDR1 is SGHDT and CDR2 is YYEEEE. CDR3 length: 13 amino acids. The TCR sequence derives from a child aged 2 to 9 with inherited bone marrow failure, due to receive a stem cell transplant. This sequence joins TRBV5-6 and TRBJ1-2, with TRBD1 matching 8 bases. The sample was PBMCs, taken before TCRalphabeta/CD19-depleted stem cell transplant. CDR3 sequence (DNA): TGTGCCAGCAGTCCAGGGGGCGACGATGGCTACACCTTC. This translates into CASSPGGDDGYTF.